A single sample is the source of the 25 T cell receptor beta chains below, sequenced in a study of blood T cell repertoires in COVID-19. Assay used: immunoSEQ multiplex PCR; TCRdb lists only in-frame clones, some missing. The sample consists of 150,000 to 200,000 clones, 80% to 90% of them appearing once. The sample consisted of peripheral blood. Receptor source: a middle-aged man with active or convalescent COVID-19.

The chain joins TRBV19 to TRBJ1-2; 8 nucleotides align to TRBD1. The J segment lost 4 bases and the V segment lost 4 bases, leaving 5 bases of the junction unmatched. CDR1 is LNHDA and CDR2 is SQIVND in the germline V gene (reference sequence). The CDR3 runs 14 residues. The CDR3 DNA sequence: TGTGCCAGTAGTACCCGACAGGGGACCTATGGCTACACCTTC. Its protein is CASSTRQGTYGYTF. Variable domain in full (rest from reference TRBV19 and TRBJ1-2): DGGITQSPKYLFRKEGQNVTLSCEQNLNHDAMYWYRQDPGQGLRLIYYSQIVNDFQKGDIAEGYSVSREKKESFPLTVTSAQKNPTAFYLCASSTRQGTYGYTFGSGTRLTVV.

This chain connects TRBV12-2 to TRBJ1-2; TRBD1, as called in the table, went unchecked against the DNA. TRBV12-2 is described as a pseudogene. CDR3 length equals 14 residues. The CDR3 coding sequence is TGTGCAAGTCGCTTAGGCCAGGGGCCCTATGGCTACACCTTC. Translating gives CASRLGQGPYGYTF.

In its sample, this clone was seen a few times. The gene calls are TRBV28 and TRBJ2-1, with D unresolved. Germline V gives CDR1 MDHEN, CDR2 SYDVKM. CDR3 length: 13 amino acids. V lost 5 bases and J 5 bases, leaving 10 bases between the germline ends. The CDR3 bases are TGTGCCAGCAGTGTGTACTTGGACAATGAGCAGTTCTTC. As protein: CASSVYLDNEQFF.

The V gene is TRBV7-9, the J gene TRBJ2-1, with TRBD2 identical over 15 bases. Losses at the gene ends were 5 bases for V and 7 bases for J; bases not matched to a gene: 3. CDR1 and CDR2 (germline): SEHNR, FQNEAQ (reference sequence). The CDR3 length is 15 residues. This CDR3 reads CASSRTSGGANEQFF. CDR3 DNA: TGTGCCAGCAGCCGGACTAGCGGGGGGGCAAATGAGCAGTTCTTC.

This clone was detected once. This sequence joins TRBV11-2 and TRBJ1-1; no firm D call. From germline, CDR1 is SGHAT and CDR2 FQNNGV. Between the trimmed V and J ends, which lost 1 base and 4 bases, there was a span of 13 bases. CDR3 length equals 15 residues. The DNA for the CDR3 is TGTGCCAGCAGCTTAGGGCTTATTGGAGGCACTGAAGCTTTCTTT. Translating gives CASSLGLIGGTEAFF.

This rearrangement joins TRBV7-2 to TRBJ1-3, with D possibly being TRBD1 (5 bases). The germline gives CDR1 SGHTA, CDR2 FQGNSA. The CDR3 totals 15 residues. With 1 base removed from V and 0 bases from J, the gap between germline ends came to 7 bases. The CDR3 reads CASSLEGLSGNTIYF. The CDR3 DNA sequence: TGTGCCAGCAGCTTAGAGGGGCTCTCTGGAAACACCATATATTTT.

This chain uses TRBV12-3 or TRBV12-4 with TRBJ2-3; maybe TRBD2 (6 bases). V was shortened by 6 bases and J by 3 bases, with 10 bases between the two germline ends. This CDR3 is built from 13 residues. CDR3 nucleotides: TGTGCCAGCAGAGTGGGGGGAACAGATACGCAGTATTTT. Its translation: CASRVGGTDTQYF.

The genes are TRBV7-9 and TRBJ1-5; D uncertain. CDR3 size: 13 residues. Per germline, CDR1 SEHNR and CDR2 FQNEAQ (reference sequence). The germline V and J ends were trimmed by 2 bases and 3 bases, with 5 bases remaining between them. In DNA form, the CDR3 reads TGTGCCAGCAGCTTATCAAACAATCAGCCCCAGCATTTT. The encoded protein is CASSLSNNQPQHF.

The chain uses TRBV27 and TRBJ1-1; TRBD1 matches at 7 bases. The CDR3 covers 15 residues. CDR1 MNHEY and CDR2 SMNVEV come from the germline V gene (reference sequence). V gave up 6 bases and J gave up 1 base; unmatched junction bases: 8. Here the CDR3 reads CASRRQGDRNTEAFF. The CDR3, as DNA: TGTGCCAGCAGGCGACAGGGAGATAGGAACACTGAAGCTTTCTTT.

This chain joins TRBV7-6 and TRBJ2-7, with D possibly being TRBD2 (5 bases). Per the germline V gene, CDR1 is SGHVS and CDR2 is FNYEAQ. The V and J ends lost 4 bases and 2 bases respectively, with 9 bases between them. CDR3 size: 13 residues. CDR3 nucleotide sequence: TGTGCCAGCAGCTCCGGGGTTACCTACGAGCAGTACTTC. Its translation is CASSSGVTYEQYF.

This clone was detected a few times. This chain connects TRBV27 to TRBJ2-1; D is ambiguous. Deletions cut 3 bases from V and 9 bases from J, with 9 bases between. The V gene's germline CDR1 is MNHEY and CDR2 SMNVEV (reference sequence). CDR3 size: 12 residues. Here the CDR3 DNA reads TGTGCCAGCAGTTTCGAGGTTGGTGAGCAGTTCTTC. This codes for CASSFEVGEQFF.

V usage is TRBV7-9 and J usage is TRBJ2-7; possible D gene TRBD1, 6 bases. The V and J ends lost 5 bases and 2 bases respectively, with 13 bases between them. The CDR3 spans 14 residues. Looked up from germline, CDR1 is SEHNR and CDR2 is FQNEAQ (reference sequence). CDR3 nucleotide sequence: TGTGCCAGCAGCCCGGGTGGGGGCGCCTACGAGCAGTACTTC. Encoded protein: CASSPGGGAYEQYF.

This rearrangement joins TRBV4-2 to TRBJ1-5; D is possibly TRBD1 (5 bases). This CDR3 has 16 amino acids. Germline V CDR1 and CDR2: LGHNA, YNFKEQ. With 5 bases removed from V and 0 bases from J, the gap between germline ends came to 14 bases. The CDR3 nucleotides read TGTGCCAGCAGCTTACATTCGACAGCTAGCAATCAGCCCCAGCATTTT. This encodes CASSLHSTASNQPQHF.

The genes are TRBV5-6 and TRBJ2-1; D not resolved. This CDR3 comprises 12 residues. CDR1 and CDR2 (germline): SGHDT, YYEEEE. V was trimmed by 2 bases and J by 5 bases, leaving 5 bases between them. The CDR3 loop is CASSFLDNEQFF. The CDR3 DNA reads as TGTGCCAGCAGCTTTTTAGACAATGAGCAGTTCTTC.

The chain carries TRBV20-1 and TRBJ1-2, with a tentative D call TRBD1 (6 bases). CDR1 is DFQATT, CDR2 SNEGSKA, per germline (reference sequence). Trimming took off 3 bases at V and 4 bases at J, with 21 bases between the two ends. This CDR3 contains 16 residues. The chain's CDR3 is CSASPGPPTGAYGYTF. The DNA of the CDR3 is TGCAGTGCTAGTCCGGGGCCCCCGACAGGAGCCTATGGCTACACCTTC.

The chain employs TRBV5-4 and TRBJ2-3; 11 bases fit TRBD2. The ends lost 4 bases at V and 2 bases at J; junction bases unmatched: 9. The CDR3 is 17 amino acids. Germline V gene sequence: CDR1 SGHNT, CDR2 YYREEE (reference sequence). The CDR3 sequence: CASSEWLAGGTTDTQYF. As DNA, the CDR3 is TGTGCCAGCAGCGAATGGCTAGCGGGAGGAACCACAGATACGCAGTATTTT.

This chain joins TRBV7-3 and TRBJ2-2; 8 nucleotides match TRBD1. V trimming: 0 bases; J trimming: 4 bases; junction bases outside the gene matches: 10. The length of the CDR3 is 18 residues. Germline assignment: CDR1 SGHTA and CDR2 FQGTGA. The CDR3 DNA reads TGTGCCAGCAGCTTAACTACTTCATCGGGACAGGTCACCGGGGAGCTGTTTTTT. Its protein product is CASSLTTSSGQVTGELFF.

In DNA, the CDR3 is TGTGCCAGTAGCGACCCGGGATATATAGTTGGCTACACCTTC. It is translated as CASSDPGYIVGYTF. The rearrangement links TRBV19 to TRBJ1-2; D unresolved. The CDR3 is made up of 14 amino acids. The germline gives CDR1 LNHDA, CDR2 SQIVND (reference sequence). Trimming pared 6 bases from V and 7 bases from J, leaving 18 bases between.

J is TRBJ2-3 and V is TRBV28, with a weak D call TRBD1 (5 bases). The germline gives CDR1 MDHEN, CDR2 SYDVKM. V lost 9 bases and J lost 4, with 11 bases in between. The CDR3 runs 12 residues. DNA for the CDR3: TGTGCCAGTAACCGCAGGGCAGATACGCAGTATTTT. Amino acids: CASNRRADTQYF.

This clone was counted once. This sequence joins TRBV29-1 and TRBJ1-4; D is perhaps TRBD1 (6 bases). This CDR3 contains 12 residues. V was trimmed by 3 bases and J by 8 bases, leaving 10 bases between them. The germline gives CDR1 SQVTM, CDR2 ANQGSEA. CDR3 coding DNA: TGCAGCGTTGAGGGTGACAGGGAAAAACTGTTTTTT. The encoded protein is CSVEGDREKLFF.

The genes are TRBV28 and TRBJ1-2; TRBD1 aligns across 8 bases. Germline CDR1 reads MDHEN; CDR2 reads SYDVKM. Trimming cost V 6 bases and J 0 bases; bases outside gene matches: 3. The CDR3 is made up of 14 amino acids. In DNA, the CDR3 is TGTGCCAGCAGCCAACAGGGGGCTAACTATGGCTACACCTTC. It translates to CASSQQGANYGYTF.

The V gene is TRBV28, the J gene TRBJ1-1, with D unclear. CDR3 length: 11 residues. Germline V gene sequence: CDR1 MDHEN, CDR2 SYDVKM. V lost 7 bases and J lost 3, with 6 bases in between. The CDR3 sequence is CASISYTEAFF. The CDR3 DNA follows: TGTGCCAGCATCAGTTACACTGAAGCTTTCTTT.

In DNA, the CDR3 is TGTGCCAGCAGGCTTAGCTCGGTGATGCCCCAGCATTTT. It is translated as CASRLSSVMPQHF. This chain connects TRBV28 to TRBJ1-5, with D unclear. The germline V and J ends were trimmed by 6 bases and 9 bases, with 15 bases remaining between them. CDR1 is MDHEN and CDR2 is SYDVKM in the germline V gene. The CDR3 length is 13 residues.

The CDR3 loop reads CASGKRGTDTQYF. The CDR3 nucleotides read TGTGCCAGCGGGAAGAGGGGGACAGATACGCAGTATTTT. This chain links TRBV7-3 with TRBJ2-3; a possible D gene is TRBD1 (6 bases). The CDR3 runs 13 residues. The germline gives CDR1 SGHTA, CDR2 FQGTGA. Deletions cut 8 bases from V and 3 bases from J, with 12 bases between.

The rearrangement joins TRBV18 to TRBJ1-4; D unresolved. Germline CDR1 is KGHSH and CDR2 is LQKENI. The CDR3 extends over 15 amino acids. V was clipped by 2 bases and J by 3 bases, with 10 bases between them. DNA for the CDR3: TGTGCCAGCTCACCATCGGGGATGTCTAATGAAAAACTGTTTTTT. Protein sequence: CASSPSGMSNEKLFF.